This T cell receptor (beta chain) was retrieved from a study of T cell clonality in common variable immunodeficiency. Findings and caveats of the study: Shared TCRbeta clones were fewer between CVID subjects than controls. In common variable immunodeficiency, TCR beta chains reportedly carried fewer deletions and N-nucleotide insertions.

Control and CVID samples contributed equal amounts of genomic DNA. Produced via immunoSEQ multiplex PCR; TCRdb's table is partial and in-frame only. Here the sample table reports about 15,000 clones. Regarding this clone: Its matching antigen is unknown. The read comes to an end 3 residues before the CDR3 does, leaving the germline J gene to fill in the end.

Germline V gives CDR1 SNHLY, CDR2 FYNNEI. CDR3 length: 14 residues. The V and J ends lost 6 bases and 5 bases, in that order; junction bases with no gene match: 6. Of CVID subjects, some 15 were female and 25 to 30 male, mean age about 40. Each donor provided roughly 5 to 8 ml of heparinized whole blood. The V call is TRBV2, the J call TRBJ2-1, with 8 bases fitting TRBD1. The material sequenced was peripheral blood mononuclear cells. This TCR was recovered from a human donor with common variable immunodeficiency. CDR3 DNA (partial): TGTGCCAGCAGGGAGACAGGGGCCCACAATGAG. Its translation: CASRETGAHNE. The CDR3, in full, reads CASRETGAHNEQFF.